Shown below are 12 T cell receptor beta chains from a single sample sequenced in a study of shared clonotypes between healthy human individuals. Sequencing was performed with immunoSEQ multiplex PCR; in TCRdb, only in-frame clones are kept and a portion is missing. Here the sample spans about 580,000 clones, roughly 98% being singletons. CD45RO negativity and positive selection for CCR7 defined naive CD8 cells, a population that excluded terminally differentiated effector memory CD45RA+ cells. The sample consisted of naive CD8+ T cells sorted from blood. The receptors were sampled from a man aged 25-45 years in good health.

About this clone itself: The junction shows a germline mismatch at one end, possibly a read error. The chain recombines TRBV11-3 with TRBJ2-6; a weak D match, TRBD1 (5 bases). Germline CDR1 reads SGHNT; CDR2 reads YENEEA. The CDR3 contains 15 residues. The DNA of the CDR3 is TGTGCCAGCAGCCTAGACAGCTCTGGGGCCAACGTCCTGACTTTC. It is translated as CASSLDSSGANVLTF.

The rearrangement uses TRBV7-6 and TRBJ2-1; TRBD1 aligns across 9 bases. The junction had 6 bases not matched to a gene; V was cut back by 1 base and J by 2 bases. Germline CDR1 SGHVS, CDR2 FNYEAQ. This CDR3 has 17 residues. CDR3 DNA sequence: TGTGCCAGCAGCTTAGGGGATCGGGACAGGGCCTACAATGAGCAGTTCTTC. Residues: CASSLGDRDRAYNEQFF.

The CDR3 here is CASSLAGPNSYNEQFF. In nucleotides, the CDR3 is TGTGCCAGCAGCTTAGCTGGACCCAATTCCTACAATGAGCAGTTCTTC. This rearrangement joins TRBV7-9 to TRBJ2-1; no firm D call. Germline lookup yields CDR1 SEHNR and CDR2 FQNEAQ (reference sequence). The CDR3 extends over 16 amino acids. Trimming stripped 0 bases from V and 1 base from J, with 10 bases between.

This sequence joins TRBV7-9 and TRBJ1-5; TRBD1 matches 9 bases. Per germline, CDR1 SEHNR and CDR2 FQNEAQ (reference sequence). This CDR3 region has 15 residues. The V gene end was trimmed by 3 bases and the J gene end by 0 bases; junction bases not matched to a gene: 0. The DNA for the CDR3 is TGTGCCAGCAGCTTGGGACAGGGTAGCAATCAGCCCCAGCATTTT. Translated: CASSLGQGSNQPQHF.

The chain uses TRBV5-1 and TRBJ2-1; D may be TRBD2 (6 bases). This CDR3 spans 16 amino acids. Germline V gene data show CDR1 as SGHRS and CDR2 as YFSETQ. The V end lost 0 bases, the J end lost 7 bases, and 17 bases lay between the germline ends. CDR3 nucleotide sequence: TGCGCCAGCAGCTTGGTTGCGGGATTGGCCCAGAATGAGCAGTTCTTC. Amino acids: CASSLVAGLAQNEQFF.

DNA for the CDR3: TGCAGCGTAGGCGGCCGGGACAGGGGGAGAAACACTGAAGCTTTCTTT. It encodes CSVGGRDRGRNTEAFF. This rearrangement joins TRBV29-1 to TRBJ1-1, with 11 bases lining up with TRBD1. CDR3 length: 16 residues. The J segment lost 2 bases and the V segment lost 6 bases, leaving 11 bases of the junction unmatched. CDR1 is SQVTM and CDR2 is ANQGSEA in the germline V gene.

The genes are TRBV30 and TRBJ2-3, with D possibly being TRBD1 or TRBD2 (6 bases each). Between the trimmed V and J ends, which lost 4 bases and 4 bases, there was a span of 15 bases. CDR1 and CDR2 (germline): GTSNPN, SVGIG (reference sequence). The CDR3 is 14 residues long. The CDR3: CAWTWGARPDTQYF. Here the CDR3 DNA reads TGTGCCTGGACCTGGGGGGCTCGGCCAGATACGCAGTATTTT. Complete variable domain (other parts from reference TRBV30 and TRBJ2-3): SQTIHQWPATLVQPVGSPLSLECTVEGTSNPNLYWYRQAAGRGLQLLFYSVGIGQISSEVPQNLSASRPQDRQFILSSKKLLLSDSGFYLCAWTWGARPDTQYFGPGTRLTVL.

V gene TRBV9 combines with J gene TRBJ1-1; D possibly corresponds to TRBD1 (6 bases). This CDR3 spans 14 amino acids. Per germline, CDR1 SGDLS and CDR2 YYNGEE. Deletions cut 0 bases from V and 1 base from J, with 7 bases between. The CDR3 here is CASSVDRENTEAFF. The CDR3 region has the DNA TGTGCCAGCAGCGTAGACAGGGAGAACACTGAAGCTTTCTTT.

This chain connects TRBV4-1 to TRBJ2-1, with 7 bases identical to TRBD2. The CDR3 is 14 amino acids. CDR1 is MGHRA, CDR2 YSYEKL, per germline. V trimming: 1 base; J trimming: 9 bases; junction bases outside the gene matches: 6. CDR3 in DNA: TGCGCCAGCAGCCAAGCGGAACTAGCGCCTGAGCAGTTCTTC. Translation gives CASSQAELAPEQFF.

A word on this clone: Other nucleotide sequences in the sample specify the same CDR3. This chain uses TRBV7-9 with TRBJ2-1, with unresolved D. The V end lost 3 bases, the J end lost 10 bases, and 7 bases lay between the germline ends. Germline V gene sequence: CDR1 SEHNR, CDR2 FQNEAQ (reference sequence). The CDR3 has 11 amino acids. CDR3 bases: TGTGCCAGCAGCTTTCTAGGGGAGCAGTTCTTC. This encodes CASSFLGEQFF.

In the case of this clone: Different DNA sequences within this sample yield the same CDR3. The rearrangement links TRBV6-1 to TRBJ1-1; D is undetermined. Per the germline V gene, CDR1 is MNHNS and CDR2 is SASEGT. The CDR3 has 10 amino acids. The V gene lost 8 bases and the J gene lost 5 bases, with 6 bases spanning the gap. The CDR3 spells CASGSTEAFF. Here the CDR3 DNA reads TGTGCCAGCGGCTCAACTGAAGCTTTCTTT.

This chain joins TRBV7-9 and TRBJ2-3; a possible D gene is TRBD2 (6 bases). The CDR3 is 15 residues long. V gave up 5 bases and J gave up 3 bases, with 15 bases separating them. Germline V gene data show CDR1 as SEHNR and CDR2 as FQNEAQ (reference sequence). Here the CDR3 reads CASSTFRRGTDTQYF. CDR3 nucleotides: TGTGCCAGCAGCACCTTTAGGCGGGGTACAGATACGCAGTATTTT.